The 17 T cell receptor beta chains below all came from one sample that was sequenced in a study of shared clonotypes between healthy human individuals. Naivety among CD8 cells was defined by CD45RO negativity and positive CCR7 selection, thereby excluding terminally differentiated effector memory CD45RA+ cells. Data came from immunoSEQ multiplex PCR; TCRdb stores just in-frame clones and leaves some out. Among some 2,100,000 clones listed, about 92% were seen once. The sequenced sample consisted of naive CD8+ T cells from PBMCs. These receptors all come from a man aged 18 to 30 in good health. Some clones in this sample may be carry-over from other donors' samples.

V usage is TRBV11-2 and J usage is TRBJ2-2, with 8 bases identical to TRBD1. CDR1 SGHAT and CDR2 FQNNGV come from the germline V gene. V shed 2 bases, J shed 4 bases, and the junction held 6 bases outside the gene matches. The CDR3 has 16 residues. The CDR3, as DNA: TGTGCCAGCAGCTTATCGGCAGGGGGCCTCACCGGGGAGCTGTTTTTT. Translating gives CASSLSAGGLTGELFF.

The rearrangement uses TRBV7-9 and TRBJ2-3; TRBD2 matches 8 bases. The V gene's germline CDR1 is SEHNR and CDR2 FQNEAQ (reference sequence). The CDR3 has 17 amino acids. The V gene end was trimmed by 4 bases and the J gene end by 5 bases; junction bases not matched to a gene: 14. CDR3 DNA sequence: TGTGCCAGCAGCTCCGCTGGAGCGGGAGTATCTGGAGATACGCAGTATTTT. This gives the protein CASSSAGAGVSGDTQYF.

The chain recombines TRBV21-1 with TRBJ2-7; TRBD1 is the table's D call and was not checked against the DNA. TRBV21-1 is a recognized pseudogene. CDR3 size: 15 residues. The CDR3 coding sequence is TGTGCCAGCAGCTTACTACCGGGACAATCTAGCGAGCAGTACTTC. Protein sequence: CASSLLPGQSSEQYF.

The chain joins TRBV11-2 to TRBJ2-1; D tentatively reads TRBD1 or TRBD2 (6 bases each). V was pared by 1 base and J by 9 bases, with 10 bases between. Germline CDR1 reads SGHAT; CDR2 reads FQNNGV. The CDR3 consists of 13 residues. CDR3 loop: CASSLGGAAEQFF. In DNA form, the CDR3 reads TGTGCCAGCAGCTTAGGGGGGGCCGCTGAGCAGTTCTTC. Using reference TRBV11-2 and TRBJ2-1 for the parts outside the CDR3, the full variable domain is EAGVAQSPRYKIIEKRQSVAFWCNPISGHATLYWYQQILGQGPKLLIQFQNNGVVDDSQLPKDRFSAERLKGVDSTLKIQPAKLEDSAVYLCASSLGGAAEQFFGPGTRLTVL.

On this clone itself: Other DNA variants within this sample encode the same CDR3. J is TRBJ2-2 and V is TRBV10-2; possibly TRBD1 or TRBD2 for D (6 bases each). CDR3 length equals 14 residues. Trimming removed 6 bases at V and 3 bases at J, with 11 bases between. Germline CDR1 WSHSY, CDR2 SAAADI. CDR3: CASREGGYTGELFF. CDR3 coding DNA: TGCGCCAGCAGAGAGGGGGGCTACACCGGGGAGCTGTTTTTT.

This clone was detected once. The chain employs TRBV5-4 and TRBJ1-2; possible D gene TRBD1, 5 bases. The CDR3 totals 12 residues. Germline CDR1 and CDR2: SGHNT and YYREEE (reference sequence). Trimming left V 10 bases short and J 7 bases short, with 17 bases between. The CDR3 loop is CAFDRGAGGYTF. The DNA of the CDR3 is TGTGCCTTCGATCGAGGGGCTGGTGGCTACACCTTC. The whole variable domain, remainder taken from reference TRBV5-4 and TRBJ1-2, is ETGVTQSPTHLIKTRGQQVTLRCSSQSGHNTVSWYQQALGQGPQFIFQYYREEENGRGNFPPRFSGLQFPNYSSELNVNALELDDSALYLCAFDRGAGGYTFGSGTRLTVV.

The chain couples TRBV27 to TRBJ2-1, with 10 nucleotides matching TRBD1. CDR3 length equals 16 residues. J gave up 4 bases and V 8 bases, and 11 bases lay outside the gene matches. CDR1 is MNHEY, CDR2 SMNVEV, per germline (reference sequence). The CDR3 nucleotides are TGTGCCAGCTCTTCTTTTGGGGGACAGGGGTACAATGAGCAGTTCTTC. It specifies CASSSFGGQGYNEQFF.

CDR3 region: CASSQVTGTSGTGELFF. CDR3 nucleotide sequence: TGTGCCAGCAGTCAAGTTACCGGGACTAGCGGAACCGGGGAGCTGTTTTTT. The V gene is TRBV28, the J gene TRBJ2-2; 11 nucleotides line up with TRBD2. Germline values: CDR1 MDHEN, CDR2 SYDVKM. The V and J ends lost 5 bases and 5 bases, in that order; junction bases with no gene match: 10. This CDR3 has 17 residues.

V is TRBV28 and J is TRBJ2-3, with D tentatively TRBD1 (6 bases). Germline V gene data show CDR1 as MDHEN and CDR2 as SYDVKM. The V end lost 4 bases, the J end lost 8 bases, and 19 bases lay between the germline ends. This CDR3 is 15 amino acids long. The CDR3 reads CASSSAGHTRGTQYF. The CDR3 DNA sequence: TGTGCCAGCAGTTCCGCCGGACATACCAGGGGTACGCAGTATTTT. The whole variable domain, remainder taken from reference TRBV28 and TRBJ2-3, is DVKVTQSSRYLVKRTGEKVFLECVQDMDHENMFWYRQDPGLGLRLIYFSYDVKMKEKGDIPEGYSVSREKKERFSLILESASTNQTSMYLCASSSAGHTRGTQYFGPGTRLTVL.

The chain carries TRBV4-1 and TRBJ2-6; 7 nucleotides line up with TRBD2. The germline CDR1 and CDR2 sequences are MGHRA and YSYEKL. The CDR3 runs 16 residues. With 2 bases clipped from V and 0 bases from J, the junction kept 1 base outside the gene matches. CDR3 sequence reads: CASSQTGGSGANVLTF. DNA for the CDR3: TGCGCCAGCAGCCAAACGGGAGGCTCTGGGGCCAACGTCCTGACTTTC.

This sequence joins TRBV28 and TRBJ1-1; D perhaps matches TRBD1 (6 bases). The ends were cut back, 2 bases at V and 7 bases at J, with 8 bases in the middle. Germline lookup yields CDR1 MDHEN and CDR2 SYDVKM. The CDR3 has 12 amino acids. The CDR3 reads CASSLGQLEAFF. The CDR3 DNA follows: TGTGCCAGCAGTTTAGGACAGCTTGAAGCTTTCTTT. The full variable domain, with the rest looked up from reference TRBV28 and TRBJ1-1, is DVKVTQSSRYLVKRTGEKVFLECVQDMDHENMFWYRQDPGLGLRLIYFSYDVKMKEKGDIPEGYSVSREKKERFSLILESASTNQTSMYLCASSLGQLEAFFGQGTRLTVV.

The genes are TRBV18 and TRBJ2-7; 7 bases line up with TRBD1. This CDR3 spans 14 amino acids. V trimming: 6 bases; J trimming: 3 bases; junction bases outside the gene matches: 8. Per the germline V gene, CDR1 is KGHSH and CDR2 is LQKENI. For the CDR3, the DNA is TGTGCCAGCTCCCCCGGACAGGCGATCTACGAGCAGTACTTC. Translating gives CASSPGQAIYEQYF.

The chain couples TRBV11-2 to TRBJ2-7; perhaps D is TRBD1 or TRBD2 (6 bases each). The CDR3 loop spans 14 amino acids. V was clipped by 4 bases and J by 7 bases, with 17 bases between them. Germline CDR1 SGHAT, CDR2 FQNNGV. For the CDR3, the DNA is TGTGCCAGCAGCTGGGGGGCGCAGGGTGGGGAGCAGTACTTC. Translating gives CASSWGAQGGEQYF.

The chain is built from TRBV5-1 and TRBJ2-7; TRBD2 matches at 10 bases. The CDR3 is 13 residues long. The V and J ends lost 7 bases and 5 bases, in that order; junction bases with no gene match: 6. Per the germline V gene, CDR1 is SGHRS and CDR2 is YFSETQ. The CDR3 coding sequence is TGCGCCAGCCAAGCGGGAGGGCTACACGAGCAGTACTTC. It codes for CASQAGGLHEQYF.

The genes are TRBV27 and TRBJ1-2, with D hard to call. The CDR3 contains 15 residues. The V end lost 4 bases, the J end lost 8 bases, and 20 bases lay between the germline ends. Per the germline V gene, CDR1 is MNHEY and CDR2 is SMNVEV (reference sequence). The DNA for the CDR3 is TGTGCCAGCAGTTCGGACTCAGAAGGTTTTAGAGGCTACACCTTC. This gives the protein CASSSDSEGFRGYTF.

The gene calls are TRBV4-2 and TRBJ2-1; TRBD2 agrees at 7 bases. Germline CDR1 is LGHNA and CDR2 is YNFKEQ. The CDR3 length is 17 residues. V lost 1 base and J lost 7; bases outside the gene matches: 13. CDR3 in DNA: TGTGCCAGCAGCCAAGTACTTGGGAGGGCCATCGTTAATGAGCAGTTCTTC. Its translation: CASSQVLGRAIVNEQFF.

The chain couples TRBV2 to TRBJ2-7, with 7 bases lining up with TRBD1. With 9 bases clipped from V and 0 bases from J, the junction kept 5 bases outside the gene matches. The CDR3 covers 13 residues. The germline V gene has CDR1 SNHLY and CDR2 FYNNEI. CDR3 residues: CARDRVDSYEQYF. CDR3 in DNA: TGTGCCAGAGACAGGGTTGACTCCTACGAGCAGTACTTC.